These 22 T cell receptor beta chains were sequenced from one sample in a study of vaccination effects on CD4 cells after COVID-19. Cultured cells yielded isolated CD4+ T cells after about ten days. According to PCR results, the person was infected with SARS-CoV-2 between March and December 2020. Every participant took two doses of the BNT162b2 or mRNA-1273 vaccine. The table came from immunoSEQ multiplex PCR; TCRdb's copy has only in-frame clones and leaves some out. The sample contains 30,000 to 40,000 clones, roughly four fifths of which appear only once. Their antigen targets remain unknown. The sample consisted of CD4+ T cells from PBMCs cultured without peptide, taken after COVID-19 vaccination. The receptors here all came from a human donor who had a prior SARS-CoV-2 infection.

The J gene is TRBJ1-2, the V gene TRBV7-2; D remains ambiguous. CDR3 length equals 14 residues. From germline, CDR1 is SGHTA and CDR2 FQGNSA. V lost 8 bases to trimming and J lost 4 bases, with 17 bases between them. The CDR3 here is CASVPQWGSYGYTF. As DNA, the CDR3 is TGTGCCAGCGTCCCCCAATGGGGAAGCTATGGCTACACCTTC.

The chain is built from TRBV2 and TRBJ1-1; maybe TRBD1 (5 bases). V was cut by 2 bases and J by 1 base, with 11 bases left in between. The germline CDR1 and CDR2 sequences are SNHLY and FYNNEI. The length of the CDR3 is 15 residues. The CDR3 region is CASSEQGRGNTEAFF. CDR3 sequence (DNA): TGTGCCAGCAGTGAACAGGGACGGGGGAACACTGAAGCTTTCTTT. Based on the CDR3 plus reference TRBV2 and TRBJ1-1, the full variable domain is EPEVTQTPSHQVTQMGQEVILRCVPISNHLYFYWYRQILGQKVEFLVSFYNNEISEKSEIFDDQFSVERPDGSNFTLKIRSTKLEDSAMYFCASSEQGRGNTEAFFGQGTRLTVV.

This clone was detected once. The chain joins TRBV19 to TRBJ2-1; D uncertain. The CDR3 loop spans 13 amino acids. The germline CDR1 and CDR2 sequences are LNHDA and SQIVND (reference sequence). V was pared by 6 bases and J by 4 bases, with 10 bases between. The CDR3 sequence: CASRVNGYNEQFF. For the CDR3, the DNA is TGTGCCAGTAGGGTGAACGGGTACAATGAGCAGTTCTTC. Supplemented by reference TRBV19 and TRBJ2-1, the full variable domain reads DGGITQSPKYLFRKEGQNVTLSCEQNLNHDAMYWYRQDPGQGLRLIYYSQIVNDFQKGDIAEGYSVSREKKESFPLTVTSAQKNPTAFYLCASRVNGYNEQFFGPGTRLTVL.

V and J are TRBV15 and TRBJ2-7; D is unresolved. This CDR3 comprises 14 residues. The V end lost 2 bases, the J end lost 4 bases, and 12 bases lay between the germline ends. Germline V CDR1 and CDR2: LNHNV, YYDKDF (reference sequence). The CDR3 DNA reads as TGTGCCACCAGCAGAATTAGGGTTTCATACGAGCAGTACTTC. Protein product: CATSRIRVSYEQYF.

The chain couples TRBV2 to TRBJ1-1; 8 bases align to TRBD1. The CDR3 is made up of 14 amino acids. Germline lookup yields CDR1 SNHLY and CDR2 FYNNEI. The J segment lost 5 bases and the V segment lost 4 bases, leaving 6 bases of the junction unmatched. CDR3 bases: TGTGCCAGCAGTGTACTCAGGGGGCAGACTGAAGCTTTCTTT. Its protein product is CASSVLRGQTEAFF.

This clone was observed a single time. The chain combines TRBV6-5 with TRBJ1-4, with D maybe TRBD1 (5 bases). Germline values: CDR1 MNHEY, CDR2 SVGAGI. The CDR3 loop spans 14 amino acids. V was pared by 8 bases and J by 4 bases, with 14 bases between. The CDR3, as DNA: TGTGCCAGCCGGTCATGGGGGTTTAATGAAAAACTGTTTTTT. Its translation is CASRSWGFNEKLFF.

In nucleotides, the CDR3 is TGTGCCAGCGCGGAGGACAATAGCTCCTACAATGAGCAGTTCTTC. This codes for CASAEDNSSYNEQFF. The genes are TRBV2 and TRBJ2-1, with D perhaps being TRBD1 or TRBD2 (5 bases each). V lost 8 bases and J lost 0, with 14 bases in between. In germline, CDR1 is SNHLY, CDR2 FYNNEI. The CDR3 has 15 residues.

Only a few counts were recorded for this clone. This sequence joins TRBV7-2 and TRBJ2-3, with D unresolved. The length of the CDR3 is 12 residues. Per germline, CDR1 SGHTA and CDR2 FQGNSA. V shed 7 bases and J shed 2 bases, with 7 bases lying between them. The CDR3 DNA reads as TGTGCCAGCACCCCGGACACAGATACGCAGTATTTT. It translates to CASTPDTDTQYF.

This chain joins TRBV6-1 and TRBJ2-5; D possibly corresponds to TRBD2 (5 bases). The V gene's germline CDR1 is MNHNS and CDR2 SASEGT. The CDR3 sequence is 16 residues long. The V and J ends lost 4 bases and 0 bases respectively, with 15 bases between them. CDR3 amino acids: CASSAGFQVYQETQYF. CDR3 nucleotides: TGTGCCAGCAGTGCGGGGTTCCAAGTGTACCAAGAGACCCAGTACTTC.

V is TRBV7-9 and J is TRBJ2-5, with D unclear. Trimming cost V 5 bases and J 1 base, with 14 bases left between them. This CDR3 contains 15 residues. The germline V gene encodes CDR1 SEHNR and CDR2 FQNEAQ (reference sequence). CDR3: CASSPRHASQETQYF. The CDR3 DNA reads TGTGCCAGCAGCCCACGACATGCGAGCCAAGAGACCCAGTACTTC.

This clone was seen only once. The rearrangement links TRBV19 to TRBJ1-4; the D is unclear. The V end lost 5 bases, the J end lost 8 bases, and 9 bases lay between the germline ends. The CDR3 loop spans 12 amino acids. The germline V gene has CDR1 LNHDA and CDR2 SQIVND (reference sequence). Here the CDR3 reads CASSAGWEKLFF. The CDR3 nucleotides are TGTGCCAGTAGTGCCGGTTGGGAAAAACTGTTTTTT.

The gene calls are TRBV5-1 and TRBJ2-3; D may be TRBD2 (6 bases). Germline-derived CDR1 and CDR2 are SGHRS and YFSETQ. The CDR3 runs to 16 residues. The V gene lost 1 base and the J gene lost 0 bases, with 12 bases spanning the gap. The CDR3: CASSLRGGSSTDTQYF. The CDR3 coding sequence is TGCGCCAGCAGCTTGCGTGGGGGGTCGAGCACAGATACGCAGTATTTT.

The CDR3 bases are TGTGCCAGCAGCAAAAGGTTTTATAGCACAGATACGCAGTATTTT. This translates into CASSKRFYSTDTQYF. The rearrangement uses TRBV5-4 and TRBJ2-3; D remains unclear. Trimming stripped 4 bases from V and 0 bases from J, with 12 bases between. This CDR3 has 15 residues. CDR1 and CDR2 from the germline V gene are SGHNT and YYREEE (reference sequence). Together with reference TRBV5-4 and TRBJ2-3, the CDR3 gives the full variable domain: ETGVTQSPTHLIKTRGQQVTLRCSSQSGHNTVSWYQQALGQGPQFIFQYYREEENGRGNFPPRFSGLQFPNYSSELNVNALELDDSALYLCASSKRFYSTDTQYFGPGTRLTVL.

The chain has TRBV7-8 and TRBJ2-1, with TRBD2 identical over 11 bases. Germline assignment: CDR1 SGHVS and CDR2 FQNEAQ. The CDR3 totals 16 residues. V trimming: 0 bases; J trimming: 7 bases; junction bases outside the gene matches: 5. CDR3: CASSLALAGVGNEQFF. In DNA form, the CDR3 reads TGTGCCAGCAGCTTAGCACTAGCGGGAGTTGGGAATGAGCAGTTCTTC.

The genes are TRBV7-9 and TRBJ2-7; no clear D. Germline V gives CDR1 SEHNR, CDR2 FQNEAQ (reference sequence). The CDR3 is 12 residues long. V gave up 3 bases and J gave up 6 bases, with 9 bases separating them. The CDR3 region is CASSFVLGEQYF. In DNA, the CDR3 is TGTGCCAGCAGCTTTGTTTTGGGCGAGCAGTACTTC. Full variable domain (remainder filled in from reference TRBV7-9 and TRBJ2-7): DTGVSQNPRHKITKRGQNVTFRCDPISEHNRLYWYRQTLGQGPEFLTYFQNEAQLEKSRLLSDRFSAERPKGSFSTLEIQRTEQGDSAMYLCASSFVLGEQYFGPGTRLTVT.

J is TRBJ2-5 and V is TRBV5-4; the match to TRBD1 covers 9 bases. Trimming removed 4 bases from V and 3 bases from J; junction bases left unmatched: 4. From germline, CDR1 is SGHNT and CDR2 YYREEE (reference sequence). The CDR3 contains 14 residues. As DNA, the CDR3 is TGTGCCAGCAGCACCAGGACAGGGGAAGAGACCCAGTACTTC. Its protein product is CASSTRTGEETQYF.

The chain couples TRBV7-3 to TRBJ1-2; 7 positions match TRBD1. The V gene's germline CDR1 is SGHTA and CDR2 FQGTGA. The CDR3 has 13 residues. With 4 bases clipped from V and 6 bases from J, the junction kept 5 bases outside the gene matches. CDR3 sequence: CASSYGTENGYTF. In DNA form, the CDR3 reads TGTGCCAGCAGCTACGGGACAGAAAATGGCTACACCTTC. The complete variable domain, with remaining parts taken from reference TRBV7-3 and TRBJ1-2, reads GAGVSQTPSNKVTEKGKYVELRCDPISGHTALYWYRQSLGQGPEFLIYFQGTGAADDSGLPNDRFFAVRPEGSVSTLKIQRTERGDSAVYLCASSYGTENGYTFGSGTRLTVV.

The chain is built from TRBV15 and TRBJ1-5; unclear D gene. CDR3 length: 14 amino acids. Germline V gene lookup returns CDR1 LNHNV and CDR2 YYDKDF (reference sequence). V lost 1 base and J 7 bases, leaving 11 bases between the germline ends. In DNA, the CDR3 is TGTGCCACCAGCAGAGGGACCAACACGCAGCCCCAGCATTTT. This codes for CATSRGTNTQPQHF.

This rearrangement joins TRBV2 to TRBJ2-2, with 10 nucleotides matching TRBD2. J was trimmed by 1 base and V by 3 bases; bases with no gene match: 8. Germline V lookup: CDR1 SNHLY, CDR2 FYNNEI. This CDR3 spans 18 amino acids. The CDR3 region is CASSDVSGRAGNTGELFF. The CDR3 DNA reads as TGTGCCAGCAGTGATGTCAGCGGGAGGGCCGGGAACACCGGGGAGCTGTTTTTT.

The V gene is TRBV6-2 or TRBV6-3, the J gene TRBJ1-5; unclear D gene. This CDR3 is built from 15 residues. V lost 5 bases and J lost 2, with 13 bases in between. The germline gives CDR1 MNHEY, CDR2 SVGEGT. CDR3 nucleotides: TGTGCCAGCAGTCCGGGCCACAAAGGCAATCAGCCCCAGCATTTT. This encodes CASSPGHKGNQPQHF.

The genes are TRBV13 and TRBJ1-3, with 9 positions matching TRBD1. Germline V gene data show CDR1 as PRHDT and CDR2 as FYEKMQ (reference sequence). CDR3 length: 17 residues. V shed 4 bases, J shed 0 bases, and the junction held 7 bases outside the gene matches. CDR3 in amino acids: CASSWRTGEFSGNTIYF. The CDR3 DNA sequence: TGTGCCAGCAGCTGGAGGACAGGGGAGTTCTCTGGAAACACCATATATTTT.

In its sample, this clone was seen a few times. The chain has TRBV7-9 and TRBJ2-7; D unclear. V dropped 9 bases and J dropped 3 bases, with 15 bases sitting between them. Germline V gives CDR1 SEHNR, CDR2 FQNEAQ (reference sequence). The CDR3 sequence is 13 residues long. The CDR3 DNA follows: TGTGCCAGTAGCCGCCCCTCAAGCTACGAGCAGTACTTC. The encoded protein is CASSRPSSYEQYF.